The TCR beta chain under discussion was sequenced for a study of blood T cell repertoires in COVID-19. Turning to the study itself: Spain, Italy and the United States supplied samples that represented acute and convalescent COVID-19. From T cells, B-cell-depleted T cells, or PBMCs came the material, which was cDNA or gDNA.

The count of this clone is one. CDR1 LNHDA and CDR2 SQIVND come from the germline V gene (reference sequence). The CDR3 sequence is 14 residues long. Trimming removed 2 bases from V and 7 bases from J, with 11 bases in between. Original processing notes: Amplifying reference gene primers gave estimates of nucleated cell counts. Profiling relied on immunoSEQ multiplex PCR, and the TCRdb table lists in-frame clones only, not all of them. From that table come the V and J calls and clone size; the DNA was used to work out D and trimming. This table has over 85,000 clones, approximately 82% appearing once.

The source is a woman between 70 and 85 years old with acute or convalescent COVID-19. Input material: peripheral blood. The chain recombines TRBV19 with TRBJ2-2, with a possible D match to TRBD1 (5 bases). The CDR3 region is CASSIRGFGGELFF. CDR3 in DNA: TGTGCCAGTAGTATAAGGGGATTCGGCGGGGAGCTGTTTTTT.